The TCR beta chain described here comes from a study of CD8 T cells in Susac syndrome. It was negative isolation that provided the CD8+ and CD4+ T cells, whereas TEMRA cells were enriched by FACS. RNA totalling about 0.45 to 1 ug underwent reverse transcription with random hexamers. With immunoSEQ multiplex PCR, TCR beta CDR3 was amplified across 54 Vbeta and 13 Jbeta. TCRdb processed the immunoSEQ multiplex PCR reads anew with MiXCR; each CDR3 protein has one entry. The data show under 200,000 distinct CDR3 sequences, roughly 95% seen once. Germline V gene sequence: CDR1 SQVTM, CDR2 ANQGSEA. The germline V and J ends were trimmed by 5 bases and 2 bases, with 15 bases remaining between them. The CDR3 has 14 amino acids.

This TCR was recovered from a human donor with multiple sclerosis. The chain has TRBV29-1 and TRBJ1-1; D uncertain. The sequenced material came from CD8+ T cells from PBMCs. The DNA for the CDR3 is TGCAGCGTTTCTCCCGCCGTTGGAAACACTGAAGCTTTCTTT. Translated, it gives CSVSPAVGNTEAFF. The entire variable domain, with the rest obtained from reference TRBV29-1 and TRBJ1-1, is as follows: SAVISQKPSRDICQRGTSLTIQCQVDSQVTMMFWYRQQPGQSLTLIATANQGSEATYESGFVIDKFPISRPNLTFSTLTVSNMSPEDSSIYLCSVSPAVGNTEAFFGQGTRLTVV.